This T cell receptor (beta chain) was sequenced during a study of blood T cell repertoires in COVID-19. For the study at large: The origin of the acute and convalescent COVID-19 samples was the United States, Italy and Spain.

This clone was observed once. Between the trimmed V and J ends, which lost 3 bases and 3 bases, there was a span of 8 bases. Germline V lookup: CDR1 SGHNT, CDR2 YYREEE (reference sequence). This CDR3 has 13 amino acids. Seattle enrolled patients during active infection and tracked them longitudinally. In the source study's methods: Estimation of nucleated cell counts was performed using reference gene primer amplification. The method was immunoSEQ multiplex PCR; TCRdb's version includes in-frame clones alone and lacks a portion of them. That table gives V, J and clone size, and the DNA gave D and trimming. This sample has about 330,000 clones, with approximately 88% found just once.

The sample consisted of peripheral blood. The chain has TRBV5-4 and TRBJ2-3, with D maybe TRBD2 (6 bases). This clonotype was sampled from a man aged 25 to 40 with COVID-19, enrolled during active disease. The CDR3 is CASSSAGTDTQYF. CDR3 nucleotides: TGTGCCAGCAGCTCGGCGGGGACAGATACGCAGTATTTT. The variable domain in full, with the rest retrieved from reference TRBV5-4 and TRBJ2-3, is ETGVTQSPTHLIKTRGQQVTLRCSSQSGHNTVSWYQQALGQGPQFIFQYYREEENGRGNFPPRFSGLQFPNYSSELNVNALELDDSALYLCASSSAGTDTQYFGPGTRLTVL.